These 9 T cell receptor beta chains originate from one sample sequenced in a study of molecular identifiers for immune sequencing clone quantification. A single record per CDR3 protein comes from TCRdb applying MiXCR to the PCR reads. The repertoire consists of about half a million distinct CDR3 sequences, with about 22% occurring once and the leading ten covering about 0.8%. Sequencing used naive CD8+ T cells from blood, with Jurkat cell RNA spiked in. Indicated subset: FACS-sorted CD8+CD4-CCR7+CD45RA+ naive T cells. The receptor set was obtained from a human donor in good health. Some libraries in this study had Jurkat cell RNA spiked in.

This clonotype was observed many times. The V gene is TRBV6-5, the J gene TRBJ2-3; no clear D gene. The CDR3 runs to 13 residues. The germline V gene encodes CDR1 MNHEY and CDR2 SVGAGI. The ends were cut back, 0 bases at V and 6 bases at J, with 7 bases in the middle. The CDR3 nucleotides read TGTGCCAGCAGTTACTCATTTGACGATACGCAGTATTTT. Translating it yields CASSYSFDDTQYF.

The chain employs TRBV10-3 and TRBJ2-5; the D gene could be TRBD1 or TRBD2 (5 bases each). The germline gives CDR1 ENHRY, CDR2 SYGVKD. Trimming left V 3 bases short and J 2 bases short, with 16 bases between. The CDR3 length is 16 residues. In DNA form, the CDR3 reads TGTGCCATCAGTGAAAGGGAGCTCGGGGCTCAAGAGACCCAGTACTTC. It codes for CAISERELGAQETQYF.

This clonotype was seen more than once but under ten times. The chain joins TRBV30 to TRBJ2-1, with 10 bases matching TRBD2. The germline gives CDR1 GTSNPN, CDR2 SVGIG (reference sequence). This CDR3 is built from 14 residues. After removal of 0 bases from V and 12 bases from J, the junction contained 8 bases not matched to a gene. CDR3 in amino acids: CAWSVGLAGDGQFF. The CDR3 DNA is TGTGCCTGGAGTGTTGGTCTAGCGGGAGACGGGCAGTTCTTC.

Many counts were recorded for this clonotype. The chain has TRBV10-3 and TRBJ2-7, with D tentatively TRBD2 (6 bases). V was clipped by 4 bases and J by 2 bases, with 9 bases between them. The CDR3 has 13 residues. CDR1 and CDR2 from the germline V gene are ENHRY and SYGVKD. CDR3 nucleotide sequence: TGTGCCATCAGTGGGGGGGAGCCCTACGAGCAGTACTTC. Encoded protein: CAISGGEPYEQYF.

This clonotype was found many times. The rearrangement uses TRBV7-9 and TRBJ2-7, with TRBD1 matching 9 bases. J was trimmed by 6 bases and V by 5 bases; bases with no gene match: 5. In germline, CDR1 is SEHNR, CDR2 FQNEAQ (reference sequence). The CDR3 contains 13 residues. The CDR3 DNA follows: TGTGCCAGCAGCCCTCGGACAGGGGTCGAGCAGTACTTC. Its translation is CASSPRTGVEQYF.

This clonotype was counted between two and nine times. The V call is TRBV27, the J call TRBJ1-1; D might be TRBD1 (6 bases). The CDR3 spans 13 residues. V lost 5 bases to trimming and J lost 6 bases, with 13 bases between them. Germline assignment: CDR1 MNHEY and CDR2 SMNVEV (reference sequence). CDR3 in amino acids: CASSLQTGSEAFF. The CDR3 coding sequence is TGTGCCAGCAGTCTTCAGACAGGCTCTGAAGCTTTCTTT.

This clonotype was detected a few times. The CDR3: CASGLPIYSRGPGNTIYF. In DNA form, the CDR3 reads TGTGCTAGTGGTTTACCAATCTATTCGCGGGGACCTGGAAACACCATATATTTT. J is TRBJ1-3 and V is TRBV12-5; TRBD1 might be the D (5 bases). V was shortened by 3 bases and J by 2 bases, with 20 bases between the two germline ends. Germline V CDR1 and CDR2: LGHNT, FRNRAP. The CDR3 loop spans 18 amino acids.

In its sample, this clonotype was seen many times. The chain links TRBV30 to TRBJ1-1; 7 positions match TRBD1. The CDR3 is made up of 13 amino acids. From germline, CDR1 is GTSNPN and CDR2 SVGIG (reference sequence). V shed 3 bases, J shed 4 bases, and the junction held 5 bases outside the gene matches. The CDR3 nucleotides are TGTGCCTGGAGAGCCGGGACAGTCACTGAAGCTTTCTTT. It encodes CAWRAGTVTEAFF.

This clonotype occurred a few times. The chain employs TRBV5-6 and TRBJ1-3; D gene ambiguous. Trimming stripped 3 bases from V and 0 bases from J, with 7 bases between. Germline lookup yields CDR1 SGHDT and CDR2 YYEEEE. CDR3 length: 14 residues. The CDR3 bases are TGTGCCAGCAGCTATGGGGTCTCTGGAAACACCATATATTTT. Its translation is CASSYGVSGNTIYF.